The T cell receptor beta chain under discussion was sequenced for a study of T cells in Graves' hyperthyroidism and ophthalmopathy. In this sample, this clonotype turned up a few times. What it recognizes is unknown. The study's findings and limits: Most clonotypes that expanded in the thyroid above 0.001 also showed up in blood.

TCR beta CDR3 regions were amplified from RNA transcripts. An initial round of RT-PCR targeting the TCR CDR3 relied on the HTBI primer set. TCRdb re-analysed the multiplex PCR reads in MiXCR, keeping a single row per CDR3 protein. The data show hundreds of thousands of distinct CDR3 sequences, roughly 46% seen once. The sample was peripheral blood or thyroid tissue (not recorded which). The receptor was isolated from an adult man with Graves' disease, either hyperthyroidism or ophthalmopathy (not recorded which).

In DNA form, the CDR3 reads TGCAGTGCTTTCGACAGGGGGCTTGGGGACACTGAAGCTTTCTTT. Its translation: CSAFDRGLGDTEAFF. The chain uses TRBV20-1 and TRBJ1-1; 10 bases agree with TRBD1. The J segment lost 3 bases and the V segment lost 5 bases, leaving 9 bases of the junction unmatched. The CDR3 has 15 residues. In germline, CDR1 is DFQATT, CDR2 SNEGSKA (reference sequence).